Sequencing of this T cell receptor beta chain was carried out in a study of cytomegalovirus exposure and HLA in healthy donors. Study-wide findings and caveats: Previously analyzed data showed that most TCR beta V segments were productive at a frequency of about 87% or about 30%.

There are 14 residues in the CDR3. Germline V gene sequence: CDR1 MDHEN, CDR2 SYDVKM. V dropped 3 bases and J dropped 5 bases, with 13 bases sitting between them. A note on this clone: Its antigen is still unknown.

13 Jbeta primers and 60 Vbeta primers were used for the PCR. Generated by immunoSEQ multiplex PCR, the TCRdb table keeps only in-frame clones and is missing some. The sample has some 110,000 clones, 80% to 85% seen once. The chain employs TRBV28 and TRBJ2-5; D ambiguous. The sequence came from a young man in good health and CMV-seropositive. The material sequenced was PBMCs. This chain's CDR3 is CASSFGRHLETQYF. The DNA of the CDR3 is TGTGCCAGCAGTTTCGGTAGACACCTGGAGACCCAGTACTTC.